This T cell receptor (beta chain) was sequenced for a study of radiotherapy plus CTLA-4 blockade in lung cancer. Some clones are missing from TCRdb's copy, which holds only in-frame ones; the method was immunoSEQ multiplex PCR. The repertoire holds 100,000 or so clones, approximately 83% seen once, with just over 14% in the top ten. Germline V gives CDR1 LNHNV, CDR2 YYDKDF (reference sequence). This CDR3 is 15 amino acids long. V was shortened by 3 bases and J by 0 bases, with 9 bases between the two germline ends. The sequence derives from a human donor with non-small cell lung cancer that progressed on radiotherapy plus ipilimumab. J is TRBJ1-3 and V is TRBV15; D is uncertain. Sequencing used peripheral blood, obtained from a patient treated with radiotherapy plus ipilimumab. The CDR3 coding sequence is TGTGCCACCAGCAGCCAGGAGAGCTCTGGAAACACCATATATTTT. Its translation: CATSSQESSGNTIYF.